The next 3 T cell receptor beta chains were all read from a single sample in a study of OX40 agonist ivuxolimab in advanced cancers. Using immunoSEQ multiplex PCR, the repertoire was profiled, and TCRdb retains in-frame clones only, with some absent. Seen here are around 60,000 clones, roughly 91% observed once, and the top ten hold roughly 25%. Sample: CD4+ or CD8+ T cells sorted from blood, taken in a trial of the OX40 agonist ivuxolimab. These receptors were collected from an adult with an advanced solid tumor such as melanoma, head and neck, liver or kidney cancer.

On this clone: At the DNA level, this CDR3 is encoded by other sequences in the same sample as well. The CDR3 is CASSIGGNTEAFF. CDR3 in DNA: TGTGCCAGTAGTATTGGAGGGAACACTGAAGCTTTCTTT. The chain recombines TRBV19 with TRBJ1-1; no firm D call. The CDR3 length is 13 residues. Per germline, CDR1 LNHDA and CDR2 SQIVND (reference sequence). With 3 bases removed from V and 1 base from J, the gap between germline ends came to 6 bases. The full variable domain, in which reference TRBV19 and TRBJ1-1 provide the parts outside the CDR3, is DGGITQSPKYLFRKEGQNVTLSCEQNLNHDAMYWYRQDPGQGLRLIYYSQIVNDFQKGDIAEGYSVSREKKESFPLTVTSAQKNPTAFYLCASSIGGNTEAFFGQGTRLTVV.

The rearrangement uses TRBV7-8 and TRBJ2-2; the D gene is possibly TRBD2 (6 bases). V was trimmed by 3 bases and J by 4 bases, leaving 12 bases between them. Germline-derived CDR1 and CDR2 are SGHVS and FQNEAQ. The length of the CDR3 is 15 residues. The CDR3 DNA is TGTGCCAGCAGCTTTGGGACTTTATCCACCGGGGAGCTGTTTTTT. Amino acid sequence: CASSFGTLSTGELFF.

The chain recombines TRBV19 with TRBJ1-1; tentative D call: TRBD1 (6 bases). This CDR3 has 14 residues. The germline V gene has CDR1 LNHDA and CDR2 SQIVND (reference sequence). V dropped 6 bases and J dropped 2 bases, with 13 bases sitting between them. CDR3: CASRSGGFNTEAFF. CDR3 DNA sequence: TGTGCCAGTAGGTCGGGGGGCTTTAACACTGAAGCTTTCTTT.